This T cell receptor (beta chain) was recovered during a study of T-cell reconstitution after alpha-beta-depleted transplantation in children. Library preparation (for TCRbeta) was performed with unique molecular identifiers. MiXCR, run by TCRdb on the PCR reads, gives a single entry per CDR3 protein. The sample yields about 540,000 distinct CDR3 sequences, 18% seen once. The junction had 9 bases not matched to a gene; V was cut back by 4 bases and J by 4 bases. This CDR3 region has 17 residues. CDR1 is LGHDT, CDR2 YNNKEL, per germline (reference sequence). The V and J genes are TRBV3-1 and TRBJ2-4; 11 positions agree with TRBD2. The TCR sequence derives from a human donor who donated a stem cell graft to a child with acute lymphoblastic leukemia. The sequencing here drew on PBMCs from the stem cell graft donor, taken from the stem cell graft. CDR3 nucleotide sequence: TGTGCCAGCAGCCCGGGACTAGCGGCAGGGCCTAAAAACATTCAGTACTTC. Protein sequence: CASSPGLAAGPKNIQYF.